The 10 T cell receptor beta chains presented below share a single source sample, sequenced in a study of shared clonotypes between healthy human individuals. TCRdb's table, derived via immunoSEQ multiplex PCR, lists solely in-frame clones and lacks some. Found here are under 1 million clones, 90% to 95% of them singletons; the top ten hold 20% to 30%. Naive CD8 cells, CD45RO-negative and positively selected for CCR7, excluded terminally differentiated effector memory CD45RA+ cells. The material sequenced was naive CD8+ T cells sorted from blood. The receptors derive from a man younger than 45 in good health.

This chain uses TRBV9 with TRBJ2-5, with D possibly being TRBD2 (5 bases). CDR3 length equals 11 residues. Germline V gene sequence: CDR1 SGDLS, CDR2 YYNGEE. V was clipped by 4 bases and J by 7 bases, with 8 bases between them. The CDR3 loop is CASSMAGTQYF. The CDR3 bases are TGTGCCAGCAGCATGGCGGGGACCCAGTACTTC. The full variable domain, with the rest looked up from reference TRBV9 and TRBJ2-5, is DSGVTQTPKHLITATGQRVTLRCSPRSGDLSVYWYQQSLDQGLQFLIQYYNGEERAKGNILERFSAQQFPDLHSELNLSSLELGDSALYFCASSMAGTQYFGPGTRLLVL.

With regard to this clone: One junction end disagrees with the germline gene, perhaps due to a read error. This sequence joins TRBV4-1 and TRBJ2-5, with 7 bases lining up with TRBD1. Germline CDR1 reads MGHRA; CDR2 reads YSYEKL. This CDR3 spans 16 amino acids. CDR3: CASSQDWTGPQETQYF. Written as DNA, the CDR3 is TGCGCTAGCAGCCAAGATTGGACAGGCCCTCAAGAGACCCAGTACTTC.

CDR3 sequence: CASSSPSRGEQFF. The CDR3 DNA reads TGTGCCAGCAGCTCCCCGTCCAGGGGAGAGCAGTTCTTC. The rearrangement joins TRBV7-9 to TRBJ2-1; D is possibly TRBD1 (6 bases). CDR1 SEHNR and CDR2 FQNEAQ come from the germline V gene (reference sequence). The V and J ends lost 4 bases and 10 bases respectively, with 14 bases between them. This CDR3 spans 13 amino acids.

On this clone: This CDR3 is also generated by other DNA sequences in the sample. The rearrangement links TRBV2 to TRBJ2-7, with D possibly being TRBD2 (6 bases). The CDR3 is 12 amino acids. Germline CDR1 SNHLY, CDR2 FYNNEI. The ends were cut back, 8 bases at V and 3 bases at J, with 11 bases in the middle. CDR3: CASRGSYYEQYF. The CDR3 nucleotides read TGTGCCAGCCGGGGGTCCTACTACGAGCAGTACTTC.

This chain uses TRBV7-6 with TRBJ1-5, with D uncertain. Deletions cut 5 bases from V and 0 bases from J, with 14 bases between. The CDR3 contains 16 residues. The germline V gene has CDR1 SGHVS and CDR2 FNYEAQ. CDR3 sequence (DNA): TGTGCCAGCAGCCCAAGGCCAGAGGGTAGCAATCAGCCCCAGCATTTT. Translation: CASSPRPEGSNQPQHF.

The CDR3 nucleotides read TGTGCCAGCAGCGTAGGGATTAGCACGAGAGAGCAGTACTTC. This gives the protein CASSVGISTREQYF. The chain carries TRBV9 and TRBJ2-7; no clear D gene. Trimming removed 0 bases from V and 7 bases from J, with 14 bases in between. The CDR3 has 14 residues. CDR1 and CDR2 from the germline V gene are SGDLS and YYNGEE.

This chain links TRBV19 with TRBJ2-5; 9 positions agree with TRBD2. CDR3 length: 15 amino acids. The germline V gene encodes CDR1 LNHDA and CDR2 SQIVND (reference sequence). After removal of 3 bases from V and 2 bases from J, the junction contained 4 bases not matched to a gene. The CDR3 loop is CASSIGSGGQETQYF. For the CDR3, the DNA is TGTGCCAGTAGTATTGGTAGCGGGGGTCAAGAGACCCAGTACTTC.

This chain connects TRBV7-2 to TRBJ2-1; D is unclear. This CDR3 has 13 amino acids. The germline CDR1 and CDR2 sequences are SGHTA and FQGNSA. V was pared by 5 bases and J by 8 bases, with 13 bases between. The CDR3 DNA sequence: TGTGCCAGCAGCGTTTACCGGAGATATGAGCAGTTCTTC. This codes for CASSVYRRYEQFF.

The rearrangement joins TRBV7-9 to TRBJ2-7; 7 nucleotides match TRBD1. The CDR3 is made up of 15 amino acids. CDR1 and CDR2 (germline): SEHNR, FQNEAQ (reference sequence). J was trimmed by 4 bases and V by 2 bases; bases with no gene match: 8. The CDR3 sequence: CASSLITGTAYEQYF. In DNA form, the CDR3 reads TGTGCCAGCAGCTTAATAACCGGGACAGCATACGAGCAGTACTTC.

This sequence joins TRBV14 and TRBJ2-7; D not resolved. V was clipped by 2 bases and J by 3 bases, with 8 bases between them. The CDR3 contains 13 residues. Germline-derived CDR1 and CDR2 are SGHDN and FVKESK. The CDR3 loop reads CASSQPGLYEQYF. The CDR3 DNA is TGTGCCAGCAGCCAACCGGGCCTCTACGAGCAGTACTTC.